Below, 15 T cell receptor beta chains from the same sample are listed, as sequenced in a study of PD-1 blockade in classical Hodgkin lymphoma. Assay used: immunoSEQ multiplex PCR; TCRdb lists only in-frame clones, some missing. Here the sample spans 25,000 to 35,000 clones, 60% to 85% being singletons. All the patients suffered relapse after autologous stem cell transplantation, and brentuximab vedotin exposure differed. Sequenced here: peripheral blood mononuclear cells (PBMCs), sampled before the second cycle of nivolumab. Receptors were obtained from a human donor with classical Hodgkin lymphoma.

To note about this clone: Its ends do not fully match the called genes, so a read error is possible. The chain couples TRBV4-1 to TRBJ1-4, with 7 bases aligning to TRBD1. The germline CDR1 and CDR2 sequences are MGHRA and YSYEKL. The CDR3 spans 15 residues. CDR3 protein: CASSQGGTANEKLFF. The CDR3 nucleotides are TGCGCCAGCAGCCAGGGGGGGACAGCTAACGAAAAACTGTTTTTT.

This clone has a single count. This chain joins TRBV9 and TRBJ2-3, with D tentatively TRBD2 (6 bases). Trimming cost V 6 bases and J 4 bases, with 15 bases left between them. In germline, CDR1 is SGDLS, CDR2 YYNGEE. This CDR3 has 14 residues. CDR3 sequence: CASTGEEGADTQYF. CDR3 DNA: TGTGCCAGCACGGGGGAGGAGGGTGCAGATACGCAGTATTTT.

The chain has TRBV2 and TRBJ1-1; D unclear. This CDR3 is 12 amino acids long. From germline, CDR1 is SNHLY and CDR2 FYNNEI. V was trimmed by 6 bases and J by 1 base, leaving 6 bases between them. The CDR3 sequence: CASSQRNTEAFF. The CDR3 DNA follows: TGTGCCAGCAGCCAGAGGAACACTGAAGCTTTCTTT.

The CDR3 bases are TGTGCCAGCAGCCCGCGGGAGAGGGTAGCCGGGGAGCTGTTTTTT. Protein product: CASSPRERVAGELFF. The chain links TRBV5-4 to TRBJ2-2; 7 bases fit TRBD2. Per the germline V gene, CDR1 is SGHNT and CDR2 is YYREEE (reference sequence). The J segment lost 6 bases and the V segment lost 4 bases, leaving 9 bases of the junction unmatched. CDR3 size: 15 residues.

By its share, this clone is medium-sized (0.01 to 0.1%). The chain carries TRBV4-1 and TRBJ2-7; no clear D gene. Trimming cost V 1 base and J 5 bases, with 3 bases left between them. This CDR3 is built from 11 residues. Germline V gene sequence: CDR1 MGHRA, CDR2 YSYEKL. In DNA, the CDR3 is TGCGCCAGCAGCCAAGGGAACGAGCAGTACTTC. Translating gives CASSQGNEQYF.

The gene calls are TRBV7-6 and TRBJ1-2; maybe TRBD1 (6 bases). Trimming cost V 5 bases and J 2 bases, with 15 bases left between them. CDR1 and CDR2 (germline): SGHVS, FNYEAQ. The CDR3 runs to 15 residues. The CDR3 nucleotides read TGTGCCAGCAGCCCCCACGACAGGATCAACTATGGCTACACCTTC. Its protein product is CASSPHDRINYGYTF.

The rearrangement links TRBV5-6 to TRBJ2-7; 7 bases map to TRBD1. The CDR3 consists of 15 residues. Germline trimming cut 2 bases from V and 3 bases from J; bases unmatched to any gene: 8. The germline V gene encodes CDR1 SGHDT and CDR2 YYEEEE. As DNA, the CDR3 is TGTGCCAGCAGCTTACCCGGGACAGCTTTCTACGAGCAGTACTTC. This codes for CASSLPGTAFYEQYF.

The rearrangement uses TRBV5-6 and TRBJ1-1; 9 positions match TRBD1. The CDR3 runs 16 residues. Germline lookup yields CDR1 SGHDT and CDR2 YYEEEE. V shed 6 bases and J 0 bases; nucleotides not matched to a gene: 9. The CDR3 protein is CASILGQGWMNTEAFF. The CDR3 coding sequence is TGTGCCAGCATTCTCGGACAGGGGTGGATGAACACTGAAGCTTTCTTT. The full variable domain, in which reference TRBV5-6 and TRBJ1-1 provide the parts outside the CDR3, is DAGVTQSPTHLIKTRGQQVTLRCSPKSGHDTVSWYQQALGQGPQFIFQYYEEEERQRGNFPDRFSGHQFPNYSSELNVNALLLGDSALYLCASILGQGWMNTEAFFGQGTRLTVV.

V usage is TRBV6-1 and J usage is TRBJ1-2, with a weak D call TRBD1 (6 bases). The CDR3 has 14 residues. CDR1 and CDR2 (germline): MNHNS, SASEGT. V shed 10 bases and J shed 1 base, with 16 bases lying between them. The CDR3 DNA follows: TGTGCCACCAAAGGGGGGGCTCTTAACTATGGCTACACCTTC. It translates to CATKGGALNYGYTF.

The chain is built from TRBV7-2 and TRBJ1-2; D call uncertain. CDR1 is SGHTA and CDR2 is FQGNSA in the germline V gene. The CDR3 consists of 15 residues. V lost 2 bases and J 7 bases, leaving 17 bases between the germline ends. In DNA form, the CDR3 reads TGTGCCAGCAGCTTATCGATCCGGCAAGGTGGTGGCTACACCTTC. This gives the protein CASSLSIRQGGGYTF.

The rearrangement joins TRBV10-3 to TRBJ1-2; D might be TRBD1 (6 bases). Looked up from germline, CDR1 is ENHRY and CDR2 is SYGVKD. The V and J ends lost 4 bases and 7 bases respectively, with 19 bases between them. There are 15 residues in the CDR3. CDR3 residues: CAISGDPQGRRGYTF. The CDR3 DNA reads TGTGCCATCAGTGGGGACCCACAGGGTCGGCGTGGCTACACCTTC.

The V call is TRBV30, the J call TRBJ1-2, with 9 bases identical to TRBD1. Germline V CDR1 and CDR2: GTSNPN, SVGIG (reference sequence). V was pared by 2 bases and J by 7 bases, with 8 bases of the junction left unmatched. The CDR3 spans 14 residues. The DNA for the CDR3 is TGTGCCTGGAGTTCGGGACAGGGAAAAGGTGGCTACACCTTC. It translates to CAWSSGQGKGGYTF.

This rearrangement joins TRBV10-3 to TRBJ1-6; TRBD1 matches at 11 bases. Unmatched junction bases numbered 11, after V lost 4 bases and J lost 9 bases. Germline V lookup: CDR1 ENHRY, CDR2 SYGVKD. The CDR3 covers 17 residues. In DNA form, the CDR3 reads TGTGCCATCAGTGTCAACCCCGGGGACAGGGGGTCTTCACCCCTCCACTTT. The encoded protein is CAISVNPGDRGSSPLHF.

CDR3 bases: TGTGCCAGCAGTGAGGGGTCTTACAGCTCCTACGAGCAGTACTTC. Its translation: CASSEGSYSSYEQYF. This chain links TRBV2 with TRBJ2-7, with D unclear. The CDR3 extends over 15 amino acids. The V and J ends lost 3 bases and 0 bases respectively, with 12 bases between them. Germline CDR1 reads SNHLY; CDR2 reads FYNNEI.

The V and J genes are TRBV5-1 and TRBJ1-2; perhaps TRBD1 as D (5 bases). Germline V CDR1 and CDR2: SGHRS, YFSETQ. Trimming shortened V by 3 bases and J by 5 bases, and 14 bases separated the two germline ends. The CDR3 is made up of 14 amino acids. In DNA form, the CDR3 reads TGCGCCAGCAGCTCCCGCGGGGCGGAGTATGGCTACACCTTC. It translates to CASSSRGAEYGYTF.